A single sample is the source of the 22 T cell receptor beta chains below, sequenced in a study of Graves' ophthalmopathy and Graves' hyperthyroidism (dated by TCRdb to 2016 to 2019). Sequencing was performed on an Illumina HiSeq 2000. For repertoire sequencing, the TCR beta CDR3 regions were amplified from RNA transcripts. The first round was an RT-PCR using HTBI primers with the Qiagen OneStep RT-PCR kit, and this first round was followed by a second-round multiplex PCR, then size selection and purification. TCRdb trimmed the raw reads at Q25, called clones with MiXCR and kept productive beta chains. CDR3 protein duplicates are merged, each entry listing the most common genes and DNA. Counted in this sample were some 520,000 distinct CDR3 sequences; over 13% of them appeared once. In total, the top ten clones hold 8% to 10% of the sample. Input material: blood. Receptors originate from a woman under 40 with Graves' ophthalmopathy. Donor details come from another sample of the same person, matched by shared clones.

This clonotype was detected many times. The chain employs TRBV18 and TRBJ2-5, with D hard to call. The germline V gene encodes CDR1 KGHSH and CDR2 LQKENI. Trimming took off 1 base at V and 1 base at J, with 10 bases between the two ends. There are 15 residues in the CDR3. The CDR3 spells CASSPQRALQETQYF. CDR3 nucleotides: TGTGCCAGCTCACCACAACGGGCCCTCCAAGAGACCCAGTACTTC.

The chain combines TRBV27 with TRBJ2-1; D is possibly TRBD2 (7 bases). The V gene's germline CDR1 is MNHEY and CDR2 SMNVEV (reference sequence). V gave up 7 bases and J gave up 6 bases, with 19 bases separating them. This CDR3 contains 15 residues. Written as DNA, the CDR3 is TGTGCCAGCACCCTTGGCGGAGGGGGGGGCAATGAGCAGTTCTTC. Protein sequence: CASTLGGGGGNEQFF.

This clonotype was counted ten times or more. Written as DNA, the CDR3 is TGTGCCAGCAGCTCCCACTTGGACGGACAAGAGACCCAGTACTTC. Amino acid sequence: CASSSHLDGQETQYF. The chain has TRBV11-2 and TRBJ2-5; D unclear. The length of the CDR3 is 15 residues. Germline lookup yields CDR1 SGHAT and CDR2 FQNNGV. V lost 4 bases and J 2 bases, leaving 14 bases between the germline ends.

This clonotype occurred many times. The rearrangement joins TRBV29-1 to TRBJ1-2; 7 bases map to TRBD1. The trim removed 5 bases at V and 6 bases at J, leaving 9 bases unmatched. The CDR3 is 13 amino acids. Germline V gene lookup returns CDR1 SQVTM and CDR2 ANQGSEA. The CDR3 reads CSVSPRQGHGYTF. In DNA, the CDR3 is TGCAGCGTTTCTCCAAGACAGGGCCATGGCTACACCTTC.

The sample holds many counts of this clonotype. The chain employs TRBV7-3 and TRBJ2-2, with 9 bases that match TRBD2. Per germline, CDR1 SGHTA and CDR2 FQGTGA. The CDR3 is made up of 14 amino acids. J lost 6 bases, V lost 8 bases, and 7 bases had no gene match. The CDR3 sequence: CASAAAGGSGELFF. The CDR3 DNA is TGTGCCAGCGCCGCAGCGGGGGGATCCGGGGAGCTGTTTTTT.

The genes are TRBV28 and TRBJ1-1; D is unclear. CDR1 is MDHEN, CDR2 SYDVKM, per germline. Trimming took 3 bases from V and 8 from J, leaving 19 bases between them. The CDR3 is 15 residues long. The DNA of the CDR3 is TGTGCCAGCAGTTTCTCGTTTGAAGGGATCATCGAAGCTTTCTTT. Protein product: CASSFSFEGIIEAFF. The whole variable domain, remainder taken from reference TRBV28 and TRBJ1-1, is DVKVTQSSRYLVKRTGEKVFLECVQDMDHENMFWYRQDPGLGLRLIYFSYDVKMKEKGDIPEGYSVSREKKERFSLILESASTNQTSMYLCASSFSFEGIIEAFFGQGTRLTVV.

This clonotype was observed at least ten times. This rearrangement joins TRBV4-1 to TRBJ1-1, with D perhaps TRBD1 (5 bases). V was clipped by 1 base and J by 0 bases, with 12 bases between them. CDR3 length: 16 amino acids. CDR1 MGHRA and CDR2 YSYEKL come from the germline V gene. CDR3 DNA sequence: TGCGCCAGCAGCCAAGTAACAGGTTATGTGAACACTGAAGCTTTCTTT. Amino acid sequence: CASSQVTGYVNTEAFF.

The rearrangement uses TRBV10-3 and TRBJ2-4; 7 positions match TRBD2. CDR1 and CDR2 (germline): ENHRY, SYGVKD. Trimming at V came to 3 bases and at J to 0 bases, leaving 5 bases not matched to a gene. This CDR3 spans 16 amino acids. As DNA, the CDR3 is TGTGCCATCAGTGAAGGGGACTACCTAGCCAAAAACATTCAGTACTTC. This encodes CAISEGDYLAKNIQYF.

This clonotype was counted at least ten times. The chain has TRBV6-6 and TRBJ1-5; 9 bases are shared with TRBD1. The CDR3 consists of 20 residues. Germline values: CDR1 MNHNY, CDR2 SVGAGI (reference sequence). V was pared by 7 bases and J by 3 bases, with 22 bases of the junction left unmatched. CDR3 coding DNA: TGTGCCAGCACCGGGGGGGAGTACAGGGGGCCCGGCCGTGACAATCAGCCCCAGCATTTT. Protein product: CASTGGEYRGPGRDNQPQHF.

The rearrangement joins TRBV9 to TRBJ2-5; maybe TRBD2 (5 bases). Trimming left V 0 bases short and J 4 bases short, with 16 bases between. Per the germline V gene, CDR1 is SGDLS and CDR2 is YYNGEE. This CDR3 region has 16 residues. The CDR3 sequence is CASSVAAIGEVETQYF. The CDR3 bases are TGTGCCAGCAGCGTAGCGGCTATCGGGGAAGTAGAGACCCAGTACTTC.

This clonotype was counted many times. V is TRBV19 and J is TRBJ1-2; 8 nucleotides align to TRBD1. This CDR3 is built from 14 residues. V dropped 8 bases and J dropped 1; count of bases not matched to a gene: 6. CDR1 is LNHDA, CDR2 SQIVND, per germline (reference sequence). CDR3 in DNA: TGTGCCAGTGGGACAGGAGAGATTAACTATGGCTACACCTTC. It yields the protein CASGTGEINYGYTF.

This clonotype has at least ten counts. The CDR3 protein is CASSPGQTKFQETQYF. In nucleotides, the CDR3 is TGTGCCAGCAGCCCAGGACAGACCAAATTCCAAGAGACCCAGTACTTC. V gene TRBV11-3 combines with J gene TRBJ2-5; the D gene is possibly TRBD1 (6 bases). Trimming took 5 bases from V and 1 from J, leaving 17 bases between them. This CDR3 is 16 amino acids long. In germline, CDR1 is SGHNT, CDR2 YENEEA.

The table lists this clonotype with many counts. V gene TRBV19 combines with J gene TRBJ2-7, with TRBD1 as a possible D gene (5 bases). Looked up from germline, CDR1 is LNHDA and CDR2 is SQIVND (reference sequence). The CDR3 covers 14 residues. Trimming shortened V by 4 bases and J by 7 bases, and 17 bases separated the two germline ends. CDR3 in DNA: TGTGCCAGTAGTACCGGACACAGCCCAGGGGAGCAGTACTTC. It is translated as CASSTGHSPGEQYF.

The V call is TRBV20-1, the J call TRBJ1-3; a possible D gene is TRBD1 (5 bases). The germline V and J ends were trimmed by 5 bases and 8 bases, with 16 bases remaining between them. The germline CDR1 and CDR2 sequences are DFQATT and SNEGSKA (reference sequence). The CDR3 sequence is 13 residues long. The CDR3 DNA is TGCAGTGCTCCGGCGGGTGGGGCAGACACCATATATTTT. As protein: CSAPAGGADTIYF.

This clonotype occurred a few times. The V and J genes are TRBV4-1 and TRBJ2-7; weak D call: TRBD1 (6 bases). V was pared by 1 base and J by 1 base, with 20 bases between. Germline V gene sequence: CDR1 MGHRA, CDR2 YSYEKL. The CDR3 runs to 18 residues. The CDR3 sequence is CASSQALRLQGFSYEQYF. The CDR3 DNA sequence: TGCGCCAGCAGCCAAGCGTTGAGATTACAGGGTTTTTCCTACGAGCAGTACTTC.

This rearrangement joins TRBV11-2 to TRBJ2-7; 12 nucleotides agree with TRBD2. With 2 bases clipped from V and 4 bases from J, the junction kept 3 bases outside the gene matches. The CDR3 loop spans 15 amino acids. Germline V gives CDR1 SGHAT, CDR2 FQNNGV. The CDR3 coding sequence is TGTGCCAGCAGCTTACCGGGACTAGCGGGTTACGAGCAGTACTTC. Protein sequence: CASSLPGLAGYEQYF.

The chain joins TRBV20-1 to TRBJ1-5; possibly TRBD1 for D (5 bases). Trimming stripped 5 bases from V and 0 bases from J, with 17 bases between. CDR1 is DFQATT and CDR2 is SNEGSKA in the germline V gene (reference sequence). This CDR3 spans 16 amino acids. This chain's CDR3 is CSASRSGNRSNQPQHF. The DNA for the CDR3 is TGCAGTGCTTCCAGGTCAGGGAACCGTAGCAATCAGCCCCAGCATTTT.

This clonotype was detected ten times or more. This sequence joins TRBV6-2 or TRBV6-3 and TRBJ2-2; perhaps TRBD1 as D (5 bases). The V gene's germline CDR1 is MNHEY and CDR2 SVGEGT. V lost 11 bases to trimming and J lost 4 bases, with 14 bases between them. The CDR3 is made up of 13 amino acids. CDR3 DNA sequence: TGTGCCGGGGCCCGGACGGGCACCGGGGAGCTGTTTTTT. Translation gives CAGARTGTGELFF.

This clonotype has a count of ten or more. The chain has TRBV6-5 and TRBJ2-7; 8 bases match TRBD1. Per the germline V gene, CDR1 is MNHEY and CDR2 is SVGAGI. The J segment lost 5 bases and the V segment lost 2 bases, leaving 5 bases of the junction unmatched. The CDR3 consists of 14 residues. CDR3 sequence: CASSYDRGSHEQYF. The CDR3 nucleotides read TGTGCCAGCAGTTACGACAGGGGATCCCACGAGCAGTACTTC.

As regards this clonotype: The junction and the germline gene differ at one end; a read error may be behind it. J is TRBJ1-6 and V is TRBV15, with TRBD1 as a possible D gene (5 bases). The V gene's germline CDR1 is LNHNV and CDR2 YYDKDF (reference sequence). The CDR3 is 19 amino acids. The CDR3 nucleotides are TGTGCCACCAGCAGAGATCTCGTCCCAGGGATATCCTATAATTCAGCCCTCCACTTT. Its translation is CATSRDLVPGISYNSALHF.

There are many counts of this clonotype. This chain connects TRBV27 to TRBJ1-1; D not resolved. CDR1 is MNHEY, CDR2 SMNVEV, per germline (reference sequence). The V end lost 7 bases, the J end lost 3 bases, and 12 bases lay between the germline ends. The CDR3 extends over 13 amino acids. The chain's CDR3 is CASTQRWYTEAFF. DNA for the CDR3: TGTGCCAGCACCCAAAGGTGGTACACTGAAGCTTTCTTT.

The chain links TRBV12-3 or TRBV12-4 to TRBJ2-5; no reliable D call. V dropped 1 base and J dropped 5 bases, with 11 bases sitting between them. The CDR3 loop spans 14 amino acids. The CDR3 protein is CASSLVGSVETQYF. As DNA, the CDR3 is TGTGCCAGCAGTTTAGTTGGTTCAGTCGAGACCCAGTACTTC.